The 8 T cell receptor beta chains listed next were all sequenced from one sample in a study of CD8 T cells in Susac syndrome (dated by TCRdb to the late 2010s). Libraries were constructed by the immunoSEQ multiplex PCR assay. RNA was extracted with the RNeasy kit and about 0.45 to 1 ug was reverse transcribed using random hexamers. TCRdb reanalyzed the raw reads on its own, using fastp at Q25 for trimming and MiXCR for clone calling, and kept in-frame beta chains. Merged by CDR3 protein, the rows form single entries marked with the most common genes and DNA. This sample gives some 180,000 distinct CDR3 sequences in total; roughly nine tenths of them show up just once. Approximately 0.086% of the sample is held by the ten biggest clonotypes. Sequencing was done on a sample of CD4+ T cells from PBMCs. The receptors were sampled from a human donor with Susac syndrome.

The gene calls are TRBV29-1 and TRBJ2-2; either TRBD1 or TRBD2 may fit D (5 bases each). V was trimmed by 5 bases and J by 1 base, leaving 11 bases between them. Germline V gene data show CDR1 as SQVTM and CDR2 as ANQGSEA. The CDR3 length is 14 residues. The CDR3 DNA sequence: TGCAGCGTTCTCCGGGACCGGAACACCGGGGAGCTGTTTTTT. This translates into CSVLRDRNTGELFF.

The V gene is TRBV6-5, the J gene TRBJ2-5; 9 nucleotides agree with TRBD1. Germline V CDR1 and CDR2: MNHEY, SVGAGI. With V trimmed by 5 bases and J by 5 bases, 9 bases remained unmatched. The CDR3 has 15 amino acids. CDR3 sequence: CASSPTGTGKETQYF. CDR3 DNA sequence: TGTGCCAGCAGTCCTACCGGGACAGGGAAGGAGACCCAGTACTTC.

V usage is TRBV6-5 and J usage is TRBJ2-3, with a possible D match to TRBD2 (5 bases). The CDR3 has 14 amino acids. Deletions cut 3 bases from V and 3 bases from J, with 10 bases between. Per the germline V gene, CDR1 is MNHEY and CDR2 is SVGAGI. This CDR3 is CASSYGLATDTQYF. DNA for the CDR3: TGTGCCAGCAGTTATGGGTTAGCGACAGATACGCAGTATTTT.

The V call is TRBV9, the J call TRBJ2-2; no reliable D call. The CDR3 consists of 16 residues. Germline CDR1 is SGDLS and CDR2 is YYNGEE. Trimming left V 0 bases short and J 6 bases short, with 15 bases between. CDR3 in DNA: TGTGCCAGCAGCGTAGCAGGACGGTGGGCGGCCGGGGAGCTGTTTTTT. Its protein product is CASSVAGRWAAGELFF.

The rearrangement uses TRBV10-3 and TRBJ2-1; 12 bases map to TRBD2. The CDR3 is 16 amino acids. Trimming took 7 bases from V and 3 from J; bases not matched to a gene: 7. Germline V gene data show CDR1 as ENHRY and CDR2 as SYGVKD. The CDR3 spells CAITASGGGGYNEQFF. The DNA of the CDR3 is TGTGCCATCACCGCTAGCGGGGGGGGCGGCTACAATGAGCAGTTCTTC.

The rearrangement joins TRBV2 to TRBJ2-5, with TRBD2 matching over 7 bases. The germline V gene has CDR1 SNHLY and CDR2 FYNNEI. The length of the CDR3 is 14 residues. The junction had 11 bases not matched to a gene; V was cut back by 6 bases and J by 7 bases. In DNA, the CDR3 is TGTGCCAGCAGCTTATGGGCGGGAGCCTGGACCCAGTACTTC. It specifies CASSLWAGAWTQYF.

The J gene is TRBJ2-2, the V gene TRBV2; TRBD1 aligns across 9 bases. Trimming took 5 bases from V and 8 from J; bases not matched to a gene: 9. CDR1 and CDR2 (germline): SNHLY, FYNNEI. This CDR3 is built from 15 residues. The CDR3 DNA follows: TGTGCCAGCAGTCCCGAACAGGGGGCGTTGGGGGAGCTGTTTTTT. Translated: CASSPEQGALGELFF.

The genes are TRBV20-1 and TRBJ1-4; D gene ambiguous. With 5 bases removed from V and 5 bases from J, the gap between germline ends came to 9 bases. Per germline, CDR1 DFQATT and CDR2 SNEGSKA (reference sequence). This CDR3 has 12 residues. This chain's CDR3 is CSAEAENEKLFF. CDR3 nucleotides: TGCAGTGCTGAGGCAGAGAATGAAAAACTGTTTTTT.